The next 2 T cell receptor beta chains were all read from a single sample in a study of shared T cell receptors in the human thymus. TCRdb's copy holds only in-frame clones and misses some; the assay was immunoSEQ multiplex PCR. Of hundreds of thousands of clones in the sample, 87% were seen once. This sample also appeared in a second study, on human thymus T cells.

Sequencing was done on a sample of thymocytes. The receptors were gathered from a boy younger than two with a congenital heart defect.

This chain connects TRBV4-2 to TRBJ2-7, with D perhaps TRBD1 (6 bases). The germline V gene encodes CDR1 LGHNA and CDR2 YNFKEQ. CDR3 length: 14 amino acids. V dropped 4 bases and J dropped 2 bases, with 12 bases sitting between them. In nucleotides, the CDR3 is TGTGCCAGCAGCCTCCGAGGACAGCCCTACGAGCAGTACTTC. It encodes CASSLRGQPYEQYF.

The rearrangement uses TRBV28 and TRBJ2-5; TRBD2 might be the D (5 bases). CDR3 size: 16 residues. CDR1 is MDHEN and CDR2 is SYDVKM in the germline V gene. V was pared by 3 bases and J by 5 bases, with 19 bases between. In DNA, the CDR3 is TGTGCCAGCAGTTTTGGACGGCGGGCCCCCCTCGAGACCCAGTACTTC. It yields the protein CASSFGRRAPLETQYF.